This paragraph covers one TCR beta chain sequence. This sample is part of a study of blood T cell repertoires in COVID-19. Trimming removed 1 base from V and 7 bases from J, with 11 bases in between. The germline V gene encodes CDR1 SGHNT and CDR2 YYREEE (reference sequence). The CDR3 runs to 14 residues. TCRdb keeps only in-frame clones here, not all; method: immunoSEQ multiplex PCR. The data contain around 320,000 clones, 89% of them singletons. Specimen: PBMCs or T cells enriched from blood (not recorded which). The chain joins TRBV5-4 to TRBJ1-4, with D possibly matching TRBD1 (6 bases). This clonotype was obtained from a woman aged 50 to 60 who had been exposed to COVID-19. CDR3 DNA: TGTGCCAGCAGCTTGTCAGGGGAAGGTGAAAAACTGTTTTTT. Its protein is CASSLSGEGEKLFF. Together with reference TRBV5-4 and TRBJ1-4, the CDR3 gives the full variable domain: ETGVTQSPTHLIKTRGQQVTLRCSSQSGHNTVSWYQQALGQGPQFIFQYYREEENGRGNFPPRFSGLQFPNYSSELNVNALELDDSALYLCASSLSGEGEKLFFGSGTQLSVL.